These T cell receptor beta chains were read from a single sample in a study of blood T cell repertoires in COVID-19. TCRdb keeps only in-frame clones here, not all; method: immunoSEQ multiplex PCR. The sample has approximately 250,000 clones; almost 85% are singletons. What was sequenced was PBMCs or T cells enriched from blood (not recorded which). These receptors were obtained from a woman aged 45-60 years with acute COVID-19. The CDR3 runs from the conserved cysteine through the conserved F or W. The D gene is left open where the match is weak. Some rows have no size entry. The others give once, few or many, or a class for an expanded clone.

CDR3	J	length	size	V	D
CASRMTVTNYGYTF	TRBJ1-2	14	.	TRBV2	.
CASSFEQGEKLFF	TRBJ1-4	13	.	TRBV5-1	TRBD1
CASSPQGVRWYEQYF	TRBJ2-7	15	.	TRBV6-2/TRBV6-3	TRBD1
CAWSARDRGAYEQYF	TRBJ2-7	15	.	TRBV30	TRBD1
CASSLGYYEQYF	TRBJ2-7	12	.	TRBV13	.
CSVSGGGNTEAFF	TRBJ1-1	13	.	TRBV29-1	.
CASSLTDNYGYTF	TRBJ1-2	13	.	TRBV6-2/TRBV6-3	.
CASSDGVDTEAFF	TRBJ1-1	13	.	TRBV10-1	.
CASTYSPNYGYTF	TRBJ1-2	13	.	TRBV2	.
CASSIVGTTWGDTQYF	TRBJ2-3	16	.	TRBV19	TRBD2
CASSLGQGFFNEQFF	TRBJ2-1	15	.	TRBV11-3	TRBD1
CASSRTGTGQPQHF	TRBJ1-5	14	.	TRBV6-2/TRBV6-3	TRBD1
CASSPPGLMNTEAFF	TRBJ1-1	15	.	TRBV25-1	.
CASSLAGQGKLNTEAFF	TRBJ1-1	17	.	TRBV5-1	TRBD1
CAISEAGLAAYNEQFF	TRBJ2-1	16	.	TRBV10-3	TRBD2
CASSVGDSRRGGTDTQYF	TRBJ2-3	18	few	TRBV9	TRBD1
CASSPYRGRRLTNEKLFF	TRBJ1-4	18	.	TRBV7-2	TRBD1
CASSYKGDEQFF	TRBJ2-1	12	.	TRBV6-6	.
CASSSQRRADTQYF	TRBJ2-3	14	.	TRBV11-2	.
CASSIGTGDGYISNQPQHF	TRBJ1-5	19	many	TRBV19	TRBD1
CASSDGPGNTIYF	TRBJ1-3	13	.	TRBV6-1	.
CASSVVVTGQQGNEQFF	TRBJ2-1	17	.	TRBV9	.
CASSLMGIAGGNEQFF	TRBJ2-1	16	.	TRBV7-2	TRBD2
CASSSSGQGAREKLFF	TRBJ1-4	16	.	TRBV7-9	TRBD1
CASSLQGRDTEAFF	TRBJ1-1	14	.	TRBV27	.
CASSRELGGNTEAFF	TRBJ1-1	15	.	TRBV5-1	.
CASSQAIGTTEQQYF	TRBJ2-7	15	.	TRBV14	.
CASRLSGGVGSPLHF	TRBJ1-6	15	.	TRBV6-5	.
CASRLIYHPGQGADGYTF	TRBJ1-2	18	.	TRBV19	TRBD1
CASSYGDTGELFF	TRBJ2-2	13	.	TRBV6-4	.
CASSERGLLTDTQYF	TRBJ2-3	15	.	TRBV25-1	TRBD1
CASSARGDANTEAFF	TRBJ1-1	15	.	TRBV2	.
CASSAETARNTEAFF	TRBJ1-1	15	.	TRBV5-1	.
CASSLQGMNTEAFF	TRBJ1-1	14	.	TRBV13	.
CASSLLSVAGGTTYEQYF	TRBJ2-7	18	once	TRBV27	TRBD2
CASSLGRTDTQYF	TRBJ2-3	13	.	TRBV11-2	.
CASATLGALDTGELFF	TRBJ2-2	16	.	TRBV5-1	.